This T cell receptor beta chain came from a study of shared T cell receptors in the human thymus. Data came from immunoSEQ multiplex PCR; TCRdb stores just in-frame clones and leaves some out. Altogether some 700,000 clones are present, 80% to 90% being singletons, with the ten largest covering roughly 0.01%. The CDR3 covers 13 residues. V lost 2 bases and J lost 11; bases outside the gene matches: 5. Germline V CDR1 and CDR2: LNHDA, SQIVND (reference sequence). This sample was also put to use in a study of human thymus T cells. This second report adds: Immunologically healthy infants in Finland undergoing congenital heart defect surgery were the donors. It was from resections taken during corrective heart surgery that the thymus tissue came. Thymic and blood repertoires showed apparently biased V and J gene usage. Thymic TCR repertoires of unrelated people reportedly overlapped highly.

The receptor comes from a girl under three years old with a congenital heart defect. The sequencing input was thymocytes. The V gene is TRBV19, the J gene TRBJ1-1, with TRBD1 matching over 10 bases. In DNA, the CDR3 is TGTGCCAGTAGTATACGACAGGGGGCGAGGGCTTTCTTT. It is translated as CASSIRQGARAFF.